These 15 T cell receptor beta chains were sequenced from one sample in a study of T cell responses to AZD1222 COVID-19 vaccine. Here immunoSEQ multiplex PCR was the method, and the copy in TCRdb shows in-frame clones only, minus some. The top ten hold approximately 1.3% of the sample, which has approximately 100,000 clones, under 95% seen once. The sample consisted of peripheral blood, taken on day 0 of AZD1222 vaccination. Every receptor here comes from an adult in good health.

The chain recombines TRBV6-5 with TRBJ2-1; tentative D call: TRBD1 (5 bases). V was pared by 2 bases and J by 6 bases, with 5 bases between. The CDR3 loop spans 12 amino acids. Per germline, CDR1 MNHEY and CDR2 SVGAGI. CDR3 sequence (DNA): TGTGCCAGCAGTTACAGGGGCAATGAGCAGTTCTTC. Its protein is CASSYRGNEQFF.

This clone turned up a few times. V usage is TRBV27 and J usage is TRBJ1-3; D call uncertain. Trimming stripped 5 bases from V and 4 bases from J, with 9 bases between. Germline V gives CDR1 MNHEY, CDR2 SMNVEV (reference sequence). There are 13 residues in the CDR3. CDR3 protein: CASSLAGGNTIYF. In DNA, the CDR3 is TGTGCCAGCAGTCTTGCGGGAGGAAACACCATATATTTT.

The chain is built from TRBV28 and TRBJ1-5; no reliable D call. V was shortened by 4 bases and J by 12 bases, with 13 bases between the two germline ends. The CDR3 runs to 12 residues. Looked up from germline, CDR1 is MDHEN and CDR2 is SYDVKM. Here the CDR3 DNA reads TGTGCCAGCAGTTCTCCTCCGGCTGGCCAGCATTTT. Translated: CASSSPPAGQHF.

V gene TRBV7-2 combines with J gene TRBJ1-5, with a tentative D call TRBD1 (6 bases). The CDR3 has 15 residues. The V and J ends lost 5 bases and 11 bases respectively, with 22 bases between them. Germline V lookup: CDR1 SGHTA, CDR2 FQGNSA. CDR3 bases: TGTGCCAGCAGCCCAAGCAGAGGACAGAGACAATCCCAGCATTTT. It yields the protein CASSPSRGQRQSQHF.

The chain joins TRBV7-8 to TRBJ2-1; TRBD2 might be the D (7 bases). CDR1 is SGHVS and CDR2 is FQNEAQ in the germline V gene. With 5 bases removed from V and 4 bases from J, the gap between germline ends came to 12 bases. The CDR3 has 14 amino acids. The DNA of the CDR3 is TGTGCCAGCAGCCGAGGGGGGGTTTACAATGAGCAGTTCTTC. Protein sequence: CASSRGGVYNEQFF.

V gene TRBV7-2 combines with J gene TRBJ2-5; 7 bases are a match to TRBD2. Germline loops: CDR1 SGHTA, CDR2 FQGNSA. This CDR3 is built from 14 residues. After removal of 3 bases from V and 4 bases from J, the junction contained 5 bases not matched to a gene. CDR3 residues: CASSFGEGLETQYF. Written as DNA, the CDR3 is TGTGCCAGCAGCTTCGGGGAGGGTCTAGAGACCCAGTACTTC.

CDR3 bases: TGTGCCACCAGCAGAGGTCCTCGGGGGGACAATGAGCAGTTCTTC. Translation: CATSRGPRGDNEQFF. The rearrangement links TRBV15 to TRBJ2-1; 7 bases agree with TRBD2. The CDR3 has 15 residues. CDR1 and CDR2 from the germline V gene are LNHNV and YYDKDF (reference sequence). The junction had 5 bases not matched to a gene; V was cut back by 1 base and J by 5 bases.

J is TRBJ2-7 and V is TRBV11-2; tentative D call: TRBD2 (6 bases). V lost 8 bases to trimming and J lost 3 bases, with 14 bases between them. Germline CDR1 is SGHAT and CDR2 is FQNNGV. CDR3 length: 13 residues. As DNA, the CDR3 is TGTGCCAGCGATAGAGGAGGGATCTACGAGCAGTACTTC. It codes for CASDRGGIYEQYF.

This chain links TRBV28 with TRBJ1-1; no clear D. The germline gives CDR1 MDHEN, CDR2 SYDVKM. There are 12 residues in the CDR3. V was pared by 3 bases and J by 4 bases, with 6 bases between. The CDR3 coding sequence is TGTGCCAGCAGTTTGGTTCGCACTGAAGCTTTCTTT. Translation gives CASSLVRTEAFF.

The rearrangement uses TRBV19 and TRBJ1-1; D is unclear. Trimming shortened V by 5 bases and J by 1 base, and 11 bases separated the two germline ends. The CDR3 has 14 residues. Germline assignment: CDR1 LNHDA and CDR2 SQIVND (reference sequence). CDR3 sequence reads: CASSPLRPNTEAFF. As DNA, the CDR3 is TGTGCCAGTAGTCCCCTACGACCGAACACTGAAGCTTTCTTT.

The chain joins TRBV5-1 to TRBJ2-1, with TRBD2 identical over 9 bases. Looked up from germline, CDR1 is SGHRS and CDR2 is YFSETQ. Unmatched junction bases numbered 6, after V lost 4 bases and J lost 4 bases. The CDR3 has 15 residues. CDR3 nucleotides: TGCGCCAGCAGCGCAGGACTAGCGTTATACAATGAGCAGTTCTTC. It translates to CASSAGLALYNEQFF.

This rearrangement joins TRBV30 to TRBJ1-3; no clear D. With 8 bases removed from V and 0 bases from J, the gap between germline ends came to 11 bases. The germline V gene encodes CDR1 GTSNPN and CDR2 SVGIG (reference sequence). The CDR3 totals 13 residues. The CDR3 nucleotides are TGTGCCCACGTACAGAACTCTGGAAACACCATATATTTT. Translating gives CAHVQNSGNTIYF.

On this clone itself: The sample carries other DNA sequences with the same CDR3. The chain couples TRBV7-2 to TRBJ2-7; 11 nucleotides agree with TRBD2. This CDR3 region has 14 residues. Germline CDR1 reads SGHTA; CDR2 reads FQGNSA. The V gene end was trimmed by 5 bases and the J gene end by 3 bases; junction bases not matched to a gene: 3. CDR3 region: CASSTTSGGYEQYF. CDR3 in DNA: TGTGCCAGCAGCACCACTAGCGGGGGCTACGAGCAGTACTTC.

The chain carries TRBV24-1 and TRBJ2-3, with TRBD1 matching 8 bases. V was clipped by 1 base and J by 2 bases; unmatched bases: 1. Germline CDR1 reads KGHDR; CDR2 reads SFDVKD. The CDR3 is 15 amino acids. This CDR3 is CATSDLQGDTDTQYF. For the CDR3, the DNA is TGTGCCACCAGTGATTTACAGGGGGACACAGATACGCAGTATTTT.

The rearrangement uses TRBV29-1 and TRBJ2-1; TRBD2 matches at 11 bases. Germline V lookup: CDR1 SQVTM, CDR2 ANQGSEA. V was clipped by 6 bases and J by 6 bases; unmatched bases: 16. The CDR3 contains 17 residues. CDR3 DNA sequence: TGCAGCGTGACCAGCAGACTAGCGGGACTAGCGGTCAATGAGCAGTTCTTC. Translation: CSVTSRLAGLAVNEQFF.